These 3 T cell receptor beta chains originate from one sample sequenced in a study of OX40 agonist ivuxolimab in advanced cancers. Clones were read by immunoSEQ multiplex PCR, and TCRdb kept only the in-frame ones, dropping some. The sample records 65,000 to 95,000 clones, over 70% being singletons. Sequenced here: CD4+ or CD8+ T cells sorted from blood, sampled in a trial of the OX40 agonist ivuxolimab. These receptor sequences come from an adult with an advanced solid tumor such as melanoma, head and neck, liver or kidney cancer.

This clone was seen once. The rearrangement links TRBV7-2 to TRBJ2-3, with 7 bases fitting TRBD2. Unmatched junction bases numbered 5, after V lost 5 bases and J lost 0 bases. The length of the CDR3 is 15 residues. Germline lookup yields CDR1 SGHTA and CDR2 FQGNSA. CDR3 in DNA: TGTGCCAGCAGCCCCCTGCGGGGGAGCACAGATACGCAGTATTTT. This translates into CASSPLRGSTDTQYF.

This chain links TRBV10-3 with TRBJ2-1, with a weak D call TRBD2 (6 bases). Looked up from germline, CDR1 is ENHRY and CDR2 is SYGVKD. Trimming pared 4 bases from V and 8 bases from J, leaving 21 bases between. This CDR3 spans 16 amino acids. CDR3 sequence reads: CAISGDLVAVSDEQFF. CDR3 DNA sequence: TGTGCCATCAGTGGGGATTTGGTAGCGGTCTCAGATGAGCAGTTCTTC.

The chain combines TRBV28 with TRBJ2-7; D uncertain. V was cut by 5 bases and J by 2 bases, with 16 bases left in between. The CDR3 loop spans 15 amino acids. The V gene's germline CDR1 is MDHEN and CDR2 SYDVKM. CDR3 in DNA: TGTGCCAGCAGTCCCCCCGCCCTATCCACCTACGAGCAGTACTTC. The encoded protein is CASSPPALSTYEQYF.